This T cell receptor beta chain was documented in a study of shared clonotypes between healthy human individuals. Looking at the study overall: Every donor yielded three CD4 naive, three CD4 memory, two CD8 naive and one CD8 memory plate. Study-wide results and limits: Generation probability values for non-shared clonotypes were lower than those for clonotypes shared by all four donors.

Splitting of CD4+ cells produced CD45RA+ naive and CD45RA-negative memory subsets. Genomic DNA per cell subset filled all wells of several immunoSEQ plates. TCRdb keeps only in-frame clones here, not all; method: immunoSEQ multiplex PCR. The sample yields 2 million to 2.5 million clones, 85% to 95% seen once. This CDR3 has 14 amino acids. Germline V gene sequence: CDR1 MNHEY, CDR2 SVGAGI. Trimming stripped 8 bases from V and 4 bases from J, with 15 bases between. Points on this clone: Its antigen is currently unknown.

The V call is TRBV6-5, the J call TRBJ2-4, with D perhaps TRBD1 (6 bases). The sample consisted of naive CD4+ T cells from PBMCs. The subset: CD45RA+ positively selected. This receptor was identified in a man between 18 and 29 years old in good health. Some clones in this sample may be carry-over from other donors' samples. CDR3 coding DNA: TGTGCCAGCTCCCAGGACAGTGCGAAAAACATTCAGTACTTC. Its translation is CASSQDSAKNIQYF.